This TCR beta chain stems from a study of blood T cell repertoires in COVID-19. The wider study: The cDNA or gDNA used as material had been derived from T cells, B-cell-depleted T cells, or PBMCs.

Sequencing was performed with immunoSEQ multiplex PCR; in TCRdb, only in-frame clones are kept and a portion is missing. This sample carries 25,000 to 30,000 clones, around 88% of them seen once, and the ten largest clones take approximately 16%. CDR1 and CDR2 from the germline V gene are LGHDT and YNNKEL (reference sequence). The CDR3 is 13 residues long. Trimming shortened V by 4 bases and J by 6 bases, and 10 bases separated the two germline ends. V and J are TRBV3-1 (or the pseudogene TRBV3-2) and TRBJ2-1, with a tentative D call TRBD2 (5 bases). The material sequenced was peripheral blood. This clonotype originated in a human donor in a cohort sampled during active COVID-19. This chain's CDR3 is CASSLSGPNEQFF. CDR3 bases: TGTGCCAGCAGCCTAAGCGGCCCCAATGAGCAGTTCTTC.